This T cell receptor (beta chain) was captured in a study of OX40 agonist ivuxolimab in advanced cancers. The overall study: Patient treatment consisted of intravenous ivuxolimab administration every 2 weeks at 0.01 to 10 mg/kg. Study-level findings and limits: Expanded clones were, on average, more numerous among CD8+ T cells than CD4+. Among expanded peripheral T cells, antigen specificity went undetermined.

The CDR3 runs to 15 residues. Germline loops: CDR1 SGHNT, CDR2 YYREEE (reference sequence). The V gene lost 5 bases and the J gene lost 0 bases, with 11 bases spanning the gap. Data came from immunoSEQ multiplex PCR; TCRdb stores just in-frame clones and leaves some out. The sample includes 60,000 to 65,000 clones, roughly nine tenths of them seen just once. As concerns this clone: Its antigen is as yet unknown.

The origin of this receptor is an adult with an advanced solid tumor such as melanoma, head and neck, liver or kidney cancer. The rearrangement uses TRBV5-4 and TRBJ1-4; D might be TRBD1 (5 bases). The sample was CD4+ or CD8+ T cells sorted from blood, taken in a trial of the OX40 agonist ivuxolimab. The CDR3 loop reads CASRKWGATNEKLFF. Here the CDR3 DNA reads TGTGCCAGCAGAAAATGGGGGGCAACTAATGAAAAACTGTTTTTT.